The 19 T cell receptor beta chains listed next were all sequenced from one sample in a study of T-cell reconstitution after alpha-beta-depleted transplantation in children. TCRbeta library construction was performed incorporating unique molecular identifiers. TCRdb re-called the PCR reads with MiXCR, one entry per CDR3 protein. The table includes about 340,000 distinct CDR3 sequences, around 10% detected once. Here the sequenced sample was PBMCs from the stem cell graft donor, taken from the stem cell graft. These receptors originate from a human donor who donated a stem cell graft to a child with acute lymphoblastic leukemia.

This clonotype was observed many times. This chain links TRBV27 with TRBJ2-1; D remains ambiguous. CDR3 length: 13 residues. Trimming cost V 3 bases and J 5 bases, with 8 bases left between them. Germline CDR1 MNHEY, CDR2 SMNVEV (reference sequence). The CDR3 is CASSFGQHNEQFF. CDR3 in DNA: TGTGCCAGCAGTTTTGGGCAGCACAATGAGCAGTTCTTC.

This clonotype was picked up many times. The chain combines TRBV5-1 with TRBJ2-3, with no clear D. This CDR3 is built from 13 residues. Germline CDR1 is SGHRS and CDR2 is YFSETQ. Trimming pared 4 bases from V and 2 bases from J, leaving 8 bases between. CDR3: CASSPLTTDTQYF. DNA of the CDR3: TGCGCCAGCAGCCCACTCACCACAGATACGCAGTATTTT.

The rearrangement joins TRBV20-1 to TRBJ2-6, with 7 bases identical to TRBD1. The germline gives CDR1 DFQATT, CDR2 SNEGSKA (reference sequence). This CDR3 comprises 17 residues. The V gene end was trimmed by 3 bases and the J gene end by 0 bases; junction bases not matched to a gene: 8. CDR3 nucleotide sequence: TGCAGTGCTAGCGCCGGGACAGCGAGCTCTGGGGCCAACGTCCTGACTTTC. Translated: CSASAGTASSGANVLTF.

The chain links TRBV5-1 to TRBJ2-1; D is ambiguous. This CDR3 is 16 amino acids long. Between the trimmed V and J ends, which lost 4 bases and 0 bases, there was a span of 14 bases. CDR1 and CDR2 from the germline V gene are SGHRS and YFSETQ. The CDR3 region has the DNA TGCGCCAGCAGCGCCGGGTCCTTGGGCTCCTACAATGAGCAGTTCTTC. Amino acid sequence: CASSAGSLGSYNEQFF.

This clonotype was seen only a few times. This chain connects TRBV20-1 to TRBJ1-2; D is unresolved. V lost 3 bases, J lost 3 bases, and 8 bases lay in between. Germline assignment: CDR1 DFQATT and CDR2 SNEGSKA (reference sequence). The CDR3 extends over 12 amino acids. CDR3 sequence: CSASGKDYGYTF. In nucleotides, the CDR3 is TGCAGTGCTAGTGGGAAAGACTATGGCTACACCTTC.

V usage is TRBV7-9 and J usage is TRBJ2-1, with a tentative D call TRBD2 (6 bases). The CDR3 has 12 amino acids. Trimming removed 5 bases at V and 8 bases at J, with 10 bases between. CDR1 and CDR2 from the germline V gene are SEHNR and FQNEAQ (reference sequence). In DNA form, the CDR3 reads TGTGCCAGCAGCCATAGCGGAGATGAGCAGTTCTTC. It encodes CASSHSGDEQFF.

This clonotype was counted between two and nine times. The rearrangement joins TRBV28 to TRBJ2-7; the D is unclear. Trimming shortened V by 6 bases and J by 6 bases, and 18 bases separated the two germline ends. The germline CDR1 and CDR2 sequences are MDHEN and SYDVKM. This CDR3 contains 14 residues. CDR3 protein: CASSLEDTFSEQYF. DNA for the CDR3: TGTGCCAGCAGCCTGGAAGACACCTTCTCCGAGCAGTACTTC.

This clonotype was seen at least ten times. The chain combines TRBV9 with TRBJ2-7; tentatively, D is TRBD1 (5 bases). Germline lookup yields CDR1 SGDLS and CDR2 YYNGEE. The V end lost 4 bases, the J end lost 2 bases, and 13 bases lay between the germline ends. The CDR3 spans 14 residues. CDR3 bases: TGTGCCAGCAGCTCAAAGGGGCGTCCCTACGAGCAGTACTTC. Protein sequence: CASSSKGRPYEQYF. Full variable domain (rest looked up from reference TRBV9 and TRBJ2-7): DSGVTQTPKHLITATGQRVTLRCSPRSGDLSVYWYQQSLDQGLQFLIQYYNGEERAKGNILERFSAQQFPDLHSELNLSSLELGDSALYFCASSSKGRPYEQYFGPGTRLTVT.

The gene calls are TRBV7-2 and TRBJ1-5; weak D call: TRBD1 (6 bases). Germline assignment: CDR1 SGHTA and CDR2 FQGNSA. The CDR3 length is 16 residues. V gave up 0 bases and J gave up 6 bases, with 15 bases separating them. DNA for the CDR3: TGTGCCAGCAGCTTAGCAGGGCAGGGGAATAGTCAGCCCCAGCATTTT. It codes for CASSLAGQGNSQPQHF.

This clonotype was seen ten or more times. This sequence joins TRBV5-1 and TRBJ2-1; D is ambiguous. Per the germline V gene, CDR1 is SGHRS and CDR2 is YFSETQ. With 3 bases removed from V and 1 base from J, the gap between germline ends came to 23 bases. CDR3 length equals 19 residues. The CDR3 reads CASSYISPILASSYNEQFF. CDR3 nucleotide sequence: TGCGCCAGCAGCTATATAAGCCCAATATTGGCTAGTTCCTACAATGAGCAGTTCTTC.

The chain recombines TRBV20-1 with TRBJ1-5; D is perhaps TRBD1 (5 bases). The germline V gene encodes CDR1 DFQATT and CDR2 SNEGSKA (reference sequence). V shed 2 bases and J shed 3 bases, with 14 bases lying between them. The length of the CDR3 is 15 residues. The CDR3 sequence: CSARRGSDSNQPQHF. Here the CDR3 DNA reads TGCAGTGCTAGAAGGGGCAGCGACTCCAATCAGCCCCAGCATTTT.

The chain links TRBV20-1 to TRBJ2-1, with 8 bases fitting TRBD2. The CDR3 is 17 amino acids. The germline V gene has CDR1 DFQATT and CDR2 SNEGSKA (reference sequence). Trimming removed 0 bases from V and 2 bases from J; junction bases left unmatched: 9. CDR3 DNA sequence: TGCAGTGCTAGAGATGAGAGCGGGAGTTTAGCCTACAATGAGCAGTTCTTC. This codes for CSARDESGSLAYNEQFF.

The chain combines TRBV15 with TRBJ2-5, with 11 bases lining up with TRBD2. Germline trimming cut 7 bases from V and 5 bases from J; bases unmatched to any gene: 9. Per the germline V gene, CDR1 is LNHNV and CDR2 is YYDKDF (reference sequence). This CDR3 is 15 amino acids long. The CDR3 DNA sequence: TGTGCCACCAAACCTAGCGGGAGGAGGATGGAGACCCAGTACTTC. Its protein product is CATKPSGRRMETQYF.

In its sample, this clonotype was seen many times. This chain uses TRBV3-1 with TRBJ2-2; the D gene is possibly TRBD2 (5 bases). CDR1 is LGHDT, CDR2 YNNKEL, per germline (reference sequence). Trimming took 4 bases from V and 7 from J, leaving 10 bases between them. The CDR3 covers 13 residues. The CDR3 nucleotides are TGTGCCAGCAGCCGAGGGCTGGACGGGGAGCTGTTTTTT. Amino acids: CASSRGLDGELFF. Looking up the rest from reference TRBV3-1 and TRBJ2-2 gives the full variable domain: DTAVSQTPKYLVTQMGNDKSIKCEQNLGHDTMYWYKQDSKKFLKIMFSYNNKELIINETVPNRFSPKSPDKAHLNLHINSLELGDSAVYFCASSRGLDGELFFGEGSRLTVL.

A few counts support this clonotype. The chain employs TRBV7-2 and TRBJ2-3, with 8 nucleotides matching TRBD2. CDR3 size: 16 residues. After removal of 5 bases from V and 0 bases from J, the junction contained 7 bases not matched to a gene. Germline V gives CDR1 SGHTA, CDR2 FQGNSA. CDR3: CASSRQREPSTDTQYF. As DNA, the CDR3 is TGTGCCAGCAGCCGTCAGCGGGAGCCTAGCACAGATACGCAGTATTTT.

The chain employs TRBV12-3 or TRBV12-4 and TRBJ1-5, with a tentative D call TRBD1 (5 bases). V was cut by 4 bases and J by 4 bases, with 8 bases left in between. The CDR3 is 13 amino acids. The CDR3, as DNA: TGTGCCAGCAGTTCGGGGCGGAATCAGCCCCAGCATTTT. This translates into CASSSGRNQPQHF.

V gene TRBV5-1 combines with J gene TRBJ1-4; D unclear. CDR1 and CDR2 (germline): SGHRS, YFSETQ. V was clipped by 4 bases and J by 4 bases, with 8 bases between them. CDR3 length equals 13 residues. The CDR3 region has the DNA TGCGCCAGCAGCACCGGACTTAATGAAAAACTGTTTTTT. Translating it yields CASSTGLNEKLFF.

V is TRBV7-8 and J is TRBJ2-7; TRBD1 agrees at 9 bases. The ends lost 8 bases at V and 3 bases at J; junction bases unmatched: 8. Germline V gives CDR1 SGHVS, CDR2 FQNEAQ. CDR3 size: 14 residues. The CDR3 region has the DNA TGTGCCAGCGGGGCCGGGACAGGGAGCTACGAGCAGTACTTC. Protein product: CASGAGTGSYEQYF.

This clonotype was observed a handful of times. The CDR3 region is CASSLEEGAYEQYF. The CDR3 DNA follows: TGTGCCAGCAGTCTAGAGGAGGGAGCTTACGAGCAGTACTTC. The chain recombines TRBV12-3 or TRBV12-4 with TRBJ2-7; a possible D gene is TRBD2 (6 bases). V gave up 5 bases and J gave up 4 bases, with 15 bases separating them. The CDR3 is made up of 14 amino acids.